This T cell receptor beta chain emerged from a study of cytomegalovirus exposure and HLA in healthy donors (dated by TCRdb to 2017 to 2019). In terms of the full investigation: According to an earlier analysis of around 600 of the donors, 150 million to 200 million T cells yielded 100 million or so unique TCR beta sequences and around 300 Gb of sequence data. An early release that covered about 600 HLA-typed donors contained approximately 300 gigabases of sequencing data and 70 million to 100 million unique TCR sequences. Among the roughly 370 genotyped donors, approximately 76% belonged to the genetic ancestry cluster associated with self-reported Caucasian donors. The study aimed to test whether cataloging public T cell receptors could reveal signatures of past pathogen exposure. The study used immunosequencing to profile the T cell repertoires of several hundred subjects and linked those repertoires to cytomegalovirus serostatus. In addition to the first cohort of approximately 670 subjects, a separate validation cohort of approximately 130 different subjects was used. The study combined high-throughput TCR immunosequencing, statistical association of individual TCRs with disease status, and machine learning to predict cytomegalovirus infection status. To study patterns of TCR occurrence, a later analysis re-analyzed previously published TCR beta repertoires from hundreds of donors and added high-resolution HLA genotyping. Rather than using new phenotypic data, the later analysis identified candidate immune exposures from TCR beta sequences and from how often those sequences occurred across donors. To decide whether each TCR beta V gene segment behaved as functional or pseudogenic, an earlier analysis of approximately 600 of the donors relied on high-throughput TCR beta sequencing. Donor age, sex, ethnicity and CMV serostatus were compiled alongside the repertoire data. A later genetic analysis took genome-wide SNP genotypes for about 55% of the 666 donors and used that subset as a discovery cohort. All discovery cohort repertoires had been generated using a single sequencing platform. Class I and class II HLA loci were covered by the typing at four-digit resolution. The number of donors typed differed by locus, with 629-630 for A, B, C, DRB1 and DQB1, more than 500 for DQA1, 600 to 610 for DPA1, and over 400 for DPB1. About five DR-DQ haplotypes were handled as single units for association and clustering because linkage in the cohort was strong. On average, about 200,000 unique TCR beta nucleotide sequences were sequenced per donor among several hundred genotyped donors of the cohort, with roughly 18% of those sequences being non-productive.

Library prep was done by the immunoSEQ multiplex PCR assay. For the multiplex PCR, a mixture combining 60 forward primers for TCR Vbeta segments and 13 reverse primers for TCR Jbeta segments was used. The CDR3 region of rearranged TCR beta genes was amplified from genomic DNA by a multiplex PCR assay. On the Illumina HiSeq System, the amplified TCR beta libraries were sequenced as 87-base-pair reads. As for how the authors treated the data: Across the 500 to 850 repertoires, a later analysis counted roughly 84 million unique TCR beta chains, roughly 11 million of which were shared by at least two donors. Raw reads were error-corrected and collapsed into unique sequences with a nearest-neighbor algorithm that merged closely related sequences to remove PCR and sequencing errors. Alignment of CDR3 sequences to IMGT reference sequences was used to assign V, D and J gene segments. For a sequence to be retained, a match of at least six nucleotides was required to both a V gene segment and a J gene segment. A rearrangement counted as productive if the CDR3 had no stop codons and remained in frame with V and J, and every other rearrangement counted as non-productive. Following IMGT convention, CDR3 was defined as the stretch from the second conserved V-encoded cysteine up to the conserved J-encoded phenylalanine. The earlier analysis of around 640 of the donors excluded sequences that lacked an unambiguous match to a single V gene segment. An earlier analysis of 587 of the donors classified V segments as functional when productive rearrangements were above 56.7% and as segregating when the standard deviation between donors was above 5%. A statistical classification framework was built for diagnosing cytomegalovirus status from the catalog of TCR beta chain sequences. In a later analysis, V and J genes were assigned by comparing TCR nucleotide sequences against IMGT/GENE-DB human TR gene sequences. A later analysis assigned CDR3 sequences and most-parsimonious VDJ recombination scenarios with the TCRdist pipeline. In a later analysis, each TCR beta chain was defined by its CDR3 amino acid sequence together with its V-gene family, and reads lacking a unique V-gene family were excluded. In a later analysis, some 600 highly shared, low-generation-probability nucleotide sequences were removed to address suspected cross-contamination and a sequencing artifact. In a later analysis, a clonal expansion index for each public chain was calculated from normalized within-repertoire ranks of inferred template counts. A later analysis computed generation probabilities with a VDJ recombination model fitted to out-of-frame rearrangements, and checked the results against IGoR. A later analysis scored TCR-TCR, TCR-HLA and TCR-CMV co-occurrence with hypergeometric tests, applying a repertoire-size bias correction to TCR pairs. False discovery rates were estimated in a later analysis by permuting HLA or CMV assignments 20 times. In a later analysis, co-occurring TCRs were grouped using DBSCAN, with TCRdist sequence similarity added in when clustering inside HLA-allele-positive subsets. For co-occurrence clustering, repertoires with fewer than 30,000 or more than 120,000 public chains were excluded, along with roughly five repertoires with anomalous nucleotide sharing. What TCRdb holds here is the immuneACCESS table cut down to in-frame rearrangements. Part of the clones is not present; checked against another copy, under half of the missing clones reflect an unresolved V gene, and the others are unexplained. Clone size and V and J calls were adopted from that table, with D and trimming inferred from the DNA. The sample's table covers tens of thousands of clones. The top ten clones comprise 9.5% to 15% of the sample.

Turning to this clone: There is no known antigen for this receptor.

Summary of the overall study and its limitations: The classifier was reported to diagnose cytomegalovirus status with high specificity and sensitivity in both the original cohort and the validation cohort. The presence/absence analyses assumed that sequencing depth was roughly uniform across donors, and that assumption may not be true. An association between a missense DCLRE1C variant and V-gene and J-gene trimming of TCR beta chains was found in a later genetic analysis and replicated in an independent cohort. Because counts were too low, about 17 rarely observed V segments, including chromosome 9 orphons, were excluded from the earlier analysis of 587 of the donors. The cohort was sequenced for TCR beta chains only, and without alpha or paired-chain data the features that could be detected were limited. Assigning TCR associations to individual alleles was difficult when HLA alleles, especially DR and DQ, strongly co-occurred. A later genetic analysis reported fewer N-insertions in productive TCRs among donors in an Asian-associated ancestry cluster than the roughly 690-donor mean. HLA typing was unavailable for some donors at each locus, so association tests used only the typed subset. Compared with equally common non-associated chains, HLA-associated TCR beta chains in a later analysis were more clonally expanded and had lower generation probabilities. Across donors, most TCR sequences were observed very rarely, whereas some public TCRs were present in many individuals. A group of highly shared sequence variants was considered likely to be a technical artifact of the sequencing pipeline. Specific HLA alleles were associated with around 18,000 TCR beta sequences at a false discovery rate of 0.05 in a later analysis. A further reported finding was that TCR beta sequences accurately predicted the HLA-A and HLA-B alleles for most subjects in the first cohort. The only immune exposure information available for the cohort was CMV serostatus. Several of the top co-occurrence clusters appeared to be linked to parvovirus B19, influenza, CMV and Epstein-Barr virus, according to a later analysis. According to a later analysis, most CMV-associated TCR beta chains appeared to be HLA-restricted, and the HLA associations seemed to be driven largely by CMV exposure. The study listed 150 to 200 TCR beta chains as associated with cytomegalovirus. In vitro tests confirmed that a few of the cytomegalovirus-associated TCR beta chains recognize cytomegalovirus antigens. Linkage disequilibrium might explain the correlated functional status among segregating V segments, but an unknown experimental factor could not be excluded. In a later analysis, the rate of TCR association differed among HLA loci, with DRB1 alleles having the most associated TCRs and HLA-C alleles having the fewest. The authors suggested that the approach could potentially be generalized to other disease states and immunological phenotypes. In an earlier analysis of around 600 of the donors, most TCR beta V segments were observed in productive rearrangements about 87% or about 30% of the time, broadly matching IMGT annotations.

The cohort consisted of 600 or so healthy bone marrow donors. At the time of sampling, all cohort members were nominally healthy, though unrecorded immune exposures were likely present. The donor was CMV seropositive and belonged to the group of a few hundred seropositive cohort members. A peripheral blood sample was provided by each donor, and peripheral blood mononuclear cells were used for TCR beta sequencing. Genomic DNA was extracted from the blood cell samples with the Qiagen DNeasy Blood Extraction Kit. This sequence was found in a woman aged 25 to 39 in good health and CMV-seropositive. The sequenced sample was PBMCs.

The CDR3 protein sequence reads: CASRRAGGSRYEQYF. The nucleotides are TGTGCCAGCAGGCGAGCGGGGGGATCGAGATATGAGCAGTACTTC. The V gene is TRBV28 and the J gene is TRBJ2-7; TRBD2 aligns with 9 central bases. The germline V end is reduced by 6 bases and the J end by 7 bases; junction bases left unmatched: 13. As encoded in the germline V gene, CDR1 is MDHEN while CDR2 is SYDVKM. The CDR3 has 15 amino acids, counting the end cysteine and phenylalanine. Only the CDR3 part of the read is kept: 45 bases, read in frame from the first base.